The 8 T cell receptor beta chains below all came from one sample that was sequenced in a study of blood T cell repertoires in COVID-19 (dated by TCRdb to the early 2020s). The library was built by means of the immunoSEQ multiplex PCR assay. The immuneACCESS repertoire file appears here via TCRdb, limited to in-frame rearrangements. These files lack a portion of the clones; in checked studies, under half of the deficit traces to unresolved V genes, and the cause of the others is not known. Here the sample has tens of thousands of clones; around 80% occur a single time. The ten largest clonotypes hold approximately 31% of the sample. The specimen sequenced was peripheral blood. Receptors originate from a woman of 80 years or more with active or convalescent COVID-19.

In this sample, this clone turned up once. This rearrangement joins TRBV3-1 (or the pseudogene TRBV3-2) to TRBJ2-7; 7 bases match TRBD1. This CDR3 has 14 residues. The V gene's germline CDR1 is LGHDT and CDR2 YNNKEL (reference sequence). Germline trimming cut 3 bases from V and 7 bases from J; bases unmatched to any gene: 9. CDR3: CASSQTGFSGEQYF. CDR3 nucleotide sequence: TGTGCCAGCAGCCAGACAGGGTTTTCGGGTGAGCAGTACTTC.

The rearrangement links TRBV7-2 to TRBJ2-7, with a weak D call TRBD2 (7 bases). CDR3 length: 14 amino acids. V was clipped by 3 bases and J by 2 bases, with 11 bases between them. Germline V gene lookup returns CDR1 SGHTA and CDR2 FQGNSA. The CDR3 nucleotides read TGTGCCAGCAGCTTGGCCGGGGGGCCCTACGAGCAGTACTTC. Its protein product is CASSLAGGPYEQYF.

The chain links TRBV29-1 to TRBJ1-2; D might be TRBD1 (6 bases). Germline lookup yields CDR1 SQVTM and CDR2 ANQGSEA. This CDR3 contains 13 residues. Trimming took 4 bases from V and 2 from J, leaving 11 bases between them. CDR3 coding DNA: TGCAGCGTTGCCGGGGGGCGCAACTATGGCTACACCTTC. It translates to CSVAGGRNYGYTF. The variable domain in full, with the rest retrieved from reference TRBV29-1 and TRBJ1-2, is SAVISQKPSRDICQRGTSLTIQCQVDSQVTMMFWYRQQPGQSLTLIATANQGSEATYESGFVIDKFPISRPNLTFSTLTVSNMSPEDSSIYLCSVAGGRNYGYTFGSGTRLTVV.

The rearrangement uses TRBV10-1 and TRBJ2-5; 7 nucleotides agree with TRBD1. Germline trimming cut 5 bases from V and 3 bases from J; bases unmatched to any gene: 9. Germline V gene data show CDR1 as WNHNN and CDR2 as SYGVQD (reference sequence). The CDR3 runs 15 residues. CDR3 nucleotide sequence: TGCGCCAGCAGTCACCGGTACAGGGGCGAAGAGACCCAGTACTTC. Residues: CASSHRYRGEETQYF.

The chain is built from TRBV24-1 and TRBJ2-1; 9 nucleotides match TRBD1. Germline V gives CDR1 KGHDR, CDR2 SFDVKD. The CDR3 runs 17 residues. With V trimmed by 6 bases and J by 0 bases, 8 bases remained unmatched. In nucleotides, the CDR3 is TGTGCCACCAGTTCCGGGACAGGGTCAGGCTCCTACAATGAGCAGTTCTTC. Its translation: CATSSGTGSGSYNEQFF.

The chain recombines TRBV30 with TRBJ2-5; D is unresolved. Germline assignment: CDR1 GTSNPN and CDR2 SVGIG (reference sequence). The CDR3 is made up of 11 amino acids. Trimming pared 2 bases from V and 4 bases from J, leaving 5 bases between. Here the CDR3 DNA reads TGTGCCTGGAGTACGGGAGAGACCCAGTACTTC. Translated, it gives CAWSTGETQYF.

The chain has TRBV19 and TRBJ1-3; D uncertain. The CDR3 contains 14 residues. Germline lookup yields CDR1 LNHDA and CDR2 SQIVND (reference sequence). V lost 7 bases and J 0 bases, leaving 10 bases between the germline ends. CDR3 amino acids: CASMEGFSGNTIYF. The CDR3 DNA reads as TGTGCCAGTATGGAGGGCTTCTCTGGAAACACCATATATTTT.

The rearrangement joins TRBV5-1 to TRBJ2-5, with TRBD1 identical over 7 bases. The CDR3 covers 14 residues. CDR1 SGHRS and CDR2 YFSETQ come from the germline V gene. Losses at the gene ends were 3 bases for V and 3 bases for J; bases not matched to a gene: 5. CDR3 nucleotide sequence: TGCGCCAGCAGCTGGACAGGCGCTAAAGAGACCCAGTACTTC. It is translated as CASSWTGAKETQYF. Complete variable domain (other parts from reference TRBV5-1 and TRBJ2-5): KAGVTQTPRYLIKTRGQQVTLSCSPISGHRSVSWYQQTPGQGLQFLFEYFSETQRNKGNFPGRFSGRQFSNSRSEMNVSTLELGDSALYLCASSWTGAKETQYFGPGTRLLVL.